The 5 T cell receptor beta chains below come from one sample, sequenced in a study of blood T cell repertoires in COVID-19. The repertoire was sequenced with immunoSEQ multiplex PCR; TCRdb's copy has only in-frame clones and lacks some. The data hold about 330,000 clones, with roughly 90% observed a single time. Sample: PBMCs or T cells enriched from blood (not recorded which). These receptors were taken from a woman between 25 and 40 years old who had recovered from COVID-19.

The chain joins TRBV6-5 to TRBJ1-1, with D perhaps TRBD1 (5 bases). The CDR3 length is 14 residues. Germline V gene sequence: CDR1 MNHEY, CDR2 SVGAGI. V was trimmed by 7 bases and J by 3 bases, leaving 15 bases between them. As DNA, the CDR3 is TGTGCCAGCACCTTTTTCAGGGTCGACACTGAAGCTTTCTTT. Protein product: CASTFFRVDTEAFF.

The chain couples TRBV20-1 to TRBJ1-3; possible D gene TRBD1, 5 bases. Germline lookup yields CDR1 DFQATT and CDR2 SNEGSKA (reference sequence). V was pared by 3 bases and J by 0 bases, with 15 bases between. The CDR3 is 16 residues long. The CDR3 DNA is TGCAGTGCTAGTTCTAGACAGCGACCCTCTGGAAACACCATATATTTT. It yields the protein CSASSRQRPSGNTIYF.

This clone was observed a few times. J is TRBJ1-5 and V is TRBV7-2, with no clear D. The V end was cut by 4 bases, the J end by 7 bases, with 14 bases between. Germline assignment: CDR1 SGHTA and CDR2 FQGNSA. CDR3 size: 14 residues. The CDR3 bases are TGTGCCAGCAGCTCGGCGGGGTTGCGGCAGCCCCAGCATTTT. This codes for CASSSAGLRQPQHF.

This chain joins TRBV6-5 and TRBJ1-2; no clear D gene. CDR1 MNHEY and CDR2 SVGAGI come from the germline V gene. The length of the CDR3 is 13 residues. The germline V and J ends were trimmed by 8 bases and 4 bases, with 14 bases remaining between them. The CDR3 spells CASRTGLPYGYTF. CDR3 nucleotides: TGTGCCAGCCGAACGGGTCTCCCCTATGGCTACACCTTC.

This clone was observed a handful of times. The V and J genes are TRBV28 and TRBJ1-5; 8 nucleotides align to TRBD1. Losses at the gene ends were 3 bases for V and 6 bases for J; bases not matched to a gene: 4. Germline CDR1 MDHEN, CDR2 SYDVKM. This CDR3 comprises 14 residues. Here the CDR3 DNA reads TGTGCCAGCAGTTTGTTCCAGGGGGCTCAGCCCCAGCATTTT. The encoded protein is CASSLFQGAQPQHF.